The 31 T cell receptor beta chains given below trace back to one sample, sequenced in a study of vaccination and CD4 T cells after COVID-19. Once obtained from cultured CD4+ T cells, the DNA was sequenced using the Oncomine TCR Beta short-read assay. TCRdb re-called the PCR reads with MiXCR, one entry per CDR3 protein. The sample lists 19,000 or so distinct CDR3 sequences, almost 40% seen once, with 7.5% to 9.5% in the top ten. Treatment defined: approximately nine-day PBMC culture with coronavirus spike peptide pools or control peptides (ViraFEST assay). These receptors have no identified antigens. The sample comprised CD4+ T cells from blood, cultured in vitro. The receptors were sampled from a human donor who had recovered from COVID-19.

There are a few counts of this clonotype. The chain has TRBV20-1 and TRBJ2-1; no definite D call. CDR1 and CDR2 (germline): DFQATT, SNEGSKA (reference sequence). The V end lost 6 bases, the J end lost 4 bases, and 22 bases lay between the germline ends. The CDR3 length is 16 residues. CDR3 sequence: CSATILRGTQYNEQFF. DNA for the CDR3: TGCAGTGCCACCATTCTACGAGGTACACAGTACAATGAGCAGTTCTTC.

Only a few counts were recorded for this clonotype. The chain couples TRBV19 to TRBJ1-1, with 7 bases aligning to TRBD1. V gave up 5 bases and J gave up 5 bases; unmatched junction bases: 20. This CDR3 has 18 residues. The germline gives CDR1 LNHDA, CDR2 SQIVND (reference sequence). The CDR3 protein is CASSPPQGGIRVWTEAFF. The CDR3 coding sequence is TGTGCCAGTAGTCCCCCTCAGGGGGGTATAAGAGTGTGGACTGAAGCTTTCTTT.

The chain joins TRBV4-2 to TRBJ2-6, with D unresolved. V shed 0 bases and J shed 0 bases, with 3 bases lying between them. Germline V gives CDR1 LGHNA, CDR2 YNFKEQ. The CDR3 is 15 residues long. In nucleotides, the CDR3 is TGTGCCAGCAGCCAAGACAACTCTGGGGCCAACGTCCTGACTTTC. Residues: CASSQDNSGANVLTF.

CDR3 loop: CARRFWDTEAFF. Here the CDR3 DNA reads TGTGCCAGAAGGTTCTGGGACACTGAAGCTTTCTTT. This chain uses TRBV24-1 with TRBJ1-1; no clear D gene. Germline CDR1 reads KGHDR; CDR2 reads SFDVKD. With 11 bases removed from V and 3 bases from J, the gap between germline ends came to 12 bases. The CDR3 is 12 residues long.

This clonotype appeared a few times. The chain has TRBV24-1 and TRBJ2-7; D gene uncertain. Germline CDR1 and CDR2: KGHDR and SFDVKD. The V and J ends lost 9 bases and 1 base respectively, with 9 bases between them. The CDR3 is 12 amino acids. Written as DNA, the CDR3 is TGTGCCACCCTGGGCAGTTCCTACGAGCAGTACTTC. Encoded protein: CATLGSSYEQYF.

This sequence joins TRBV20-1 and TRBJ1-6; D unclear. The germline V gene has CDR1 DFQATT and CDR2 SNEGSKA (reference sequence). CDR3 length: 13 amino acids. Trimming shortened V by 0 bases and J by 9 bases, and 9 bases separated the two germline ends. The CDR3 sequence: CSAREPASSPLHF. The CDR3 bases are TGCAGTGCTAGAGAACCAGCGAGTTCACCCCTCCACTTT.

V usage is TRBV28 and J usage is TRBJ2-1; TRBD2 matches at 12 bases. The CDR3 length is 16 residues. CDR1 MDHEN and CDR2 SYDVKM come from the germline V gene. J was trimmed by 2 bases and V by 6 bases; bases with no gene match: 5. The CDR3 is CASSRTSGNTYNEQFF. The DNA of the CDR3 is TGTGCCAGCAGCAGGACTAGCGGGAATACCTACAATGAGCAGTTCTTC.

The rearrangement uses TRBV5-8 and TRBJ1-1; D call uncertain. V lost 5 bases and J lost 3, with 8 bases in between. Germline V lookup: CDR1 SGHTS, CDR2 YDEGEE. The CDR3 runs 12 residues. The CDR3 sequence: CASSYVDTEAFF. The CDR3 DNA follows: TGTGCCAGCAGTTACGTGGACACTGAAGCTTTCTTT. Together with reference TRBV5-8 and TRBJ1-1, the CDR3 gives the full variable domain: EAGVTQSPTHLIKTRGQQATLRCSPISGHTSVYWYQQALGLGLQFLLWYDEGEERNRGNFPPRFSGRQFPNYSSELNVNALELEDSALYLCASSYVDTEAFFGQGTRLTVV.

This chain connects TRBV30 to TRBJ2-1; D unclear. Trimming stripped 5 bases from V and 1 base from J, with 6 bases between. Germline V gives CDR1 GTSNPN, CDR2 SVGIG (reference sequence). CDR3 size: 12 residues. Here the CDR3 reads CAWAGSYNEQFF. CDR3 in DNA: TGTGCCTGGGCAGGTTCCTACAATGAGCAGTTCTTC. Combining the CDR3 with reference TRBV30 and TRBJ2-1 gives the whole variable domain SQTIHQWPATLVQPVGSPLSLECTVEGTSNPNLYWYRQAAGRGLQLLFYSVGIGQISSEVPQNLSASRPQDRQFILSSKKLLLSDSGFYLCAWAGSYNEQFFGPGTRLTVL.

The rearrangement uses TRBV6-5 and TRBJ2-7, with TRBD1 matching 9 bases. V lost 4 bases and J lost 2; bases outside the gene matches: 18. CDR1 and CDR2 (germline): MNHEY, SVGAGI. The CDR3 loop spans 19 amino acids. CDR3 bases: TGTGCCAGCAGTTCCCCTAGGACAGGGGTCCGGGCATGGACCTACGAGCAGTACTTC. Its protein is CASSSPRTGVRAWTYEQYF.

V is TRBV10-3 and J is TRBJ1-1; the D gene is possibly TRBD1 (6 bases). Germline V CDR1 and CDR2: ENHRY, SYGVKD. Trimming stripped 2 bases from V and 1 base from J, with 14 bases between. The CDR3 runs 16 residues. The CDR3 DNA reads as TGTGCCATCAGTGAGGACAGCAGGGGAAAGAACACTGAAGCTTTCTTT. Translation: CAISEDSRGKNTEAFF.

A few counts support this clonotype. The CDR3 DNA reads TGTGCCAGCAGTCGTAACCCCGAGATTGAGTTCTTC. This codes for CASSRNPEIEFF. The rearrangement joins TRBV6-1 to TRBJ2-1; D is undetermined. Germline V gene sequence: CDR1 MNHNS, CDR2 SASEGT. Trimming took 5 bases from V and 14 from J, leaving 16 bases between them. This CDR3 spans 12 amino acids.

This clonotype showed up just a few times. The chain carries TRBV2 and TRBJ1-5; D call uncertain. The V end lost 4 bases, the J end lost 3 bases, and 7 bases lay between the germline ends. CDR1 is SNHLY, CDR2 FYNNEI, per germline. The CDR3 is made up of 13 amino acids. Written as DNA, the CDR3 is TGTGCCAGCAGTGTGGGCTACAATCAGCCCCAGCATTTT. This translates into CASSVGYNQPQHF.

V usage is TRBV27 and J usage is TRBJ2-3; 8 positions match TRBD2. The junction had 9 bases not matched to a gene; V was cut back by 6 bases and J by 1 base. CDR3 length equals 16 residues. Germline CDR1 MNHEY, CDR2 SMNVEV (reference sequence). CDR3 in amino acids: CASRVEAGAGTDTQYF. CDR3 nucleotides: TGTGCCAGCAGGGTCGAAGCGGGAGCGGGCACAGATACGCAGTATTTT.

The chain couples TRBV20-1 to TRBJ2-7; 11 positions agree with TRBD2. Per the germline V gene, CDR1 is DFQATT and CDR2 is SNEGSKA (reference sequence). With 4 bases clipped from V and 3 bases from J, the junction kept 5 bases outside the gene matches. CDR3 length equals 14 residues. CDR3 nucleotide sequence: TGCAGTGCTACACTAGCGGGAGATAGCTACGAGCAGTACTTC. Amino acids: CSATLAGDSYEQYF.

J is TRBJ2-5 and V is TRBV7-9, with 7 bases fitting TRBD1. The CDR3 extends over 14 amino acids. V trimming: 4 bases; J trimming: 3 bases; junction bases outside the gene matches: 5. CDR1 and CDR2 (germline): SEHNR, FQNEAQ (reference sequence). As DNA, the CDR3 is TGTGCCAGCAGCTGGACAGGACAGAAAGAGACCCAGTACTTC. This sequence encodes CASSWTGQKETQYF.

This clonotype was seen a few times. The chain is built from TRBV20-1 and TRBJ2-4, with D maybe TRBD1 (6 bases). The V and J ends lost 3 bases and 0 bases respectively, with 21 bases between them. The CDR3 runs to 18 residues. The germline CDR1 and CDR2 sequences are DFQATT and SNEGSKA (reference sequence). CDR3 coding DNA: TGCAGTGCTAGGGGGGCACAGATAGGAGGTCTAGCCAAAAACATTCAGTACTTC. This gives the protein CSARGAQIGGLAKNIQYF.

The CDR3 DNA reads TGTGCCAGCGGGACAGGCCACTCTGGGGCCAACGTCCTGACTTTC. This sequence encodes CASGTGHSGANVLTF. This rearrangement joins TRBV7-2 to TRBJ2-6; TRBD1 matches at 8 bases. Germline assignment: CDR1 SGHTA and CDR2 FQGNSA. V lost 8 bases and J lost 0; bases outside the gene matches: 3. CDR3 length: 15 residues.

This chain links TRBV19 with TRBJ1-5; D perhaps matches TRBD1 (5 bases). This CDR3 comprises 15 residues. The germline V and J ends were trimmed by 5 bases and 4 bases, with 15 bases remaining between them. CDR1 and CDR2 (germline): LNHDA, SQIVND (reference sequence). The CDR3 sequence: CASSFRQNYNQPQHF. In nucleotides, the CDR3 is TGTGCCAGTAGTTTTCGACAGAACTATAATCAGCCCCAGCATTTT. Looking up the rest from reference TRBV19 and TRBJ1-5 gives the full variable domain: DGGITQSPKYLFRKEGQNVTLSCEQNLNHDAMYWYRQDPGQGLRLIYYSQIVNDFQKGDIAEGYSVSREKKESFPLTVTSAQKNPTAFYLCASSFRQNYNQPQHFGDGTRLSIL.

This clonotype showed up just a few times. The rearrangement joins TRBV21-1 to TRBJ2-7; the table's D gene call, TRBD1, was not cross checked with the DNA. TRBV21-1 is given as a pseudogene. This CDR3 is 16 amino acids long. This CDR3 reads CASSKRVSWGSFEQYF. The CDR3 DNA reads as TGTGCCAGCAGTAAGAGAGTGTCCTGGGGTTCGTTCGAGCAGTACTTC.

This clonotype was counted between two and nine times. This CDR3 is CAWSGGRARGTQYF. Written as DNA, the CDR3 is TGTGCCTGGAGTGGGGGTAGAGCGAGGGGGACCCAGTACTTC. The chain links TRBV30 to TRBJ2-5; D possibly uses TRBD1 or TRBD2 (5 bases each). CDR1 is GTSNPN, CDR2 SVGIG, per germline (reference sequence). Trimming took 1 base from V and 7 from J, leaving 16 bases between them. There are 14 residues in the CDR3.

This chain links TRBV2 with TRBJ2-1; TRBD1 agrees at 7 bases. The ends lost 8 bases at V and 7 bases at J; junction bases unmatched: 14. Germline loops: CDR1 SNHLY, CDR2 FYNNEI. The length of the CDR3 is 15 residues. The CDR3 loop reads CASCNIGTVGNEQFF. The CDR3, as DNA: TGTGCCAGCTGCAACATCGGGACAGTGGGTAATGAGCAGTTCTTC. The full variable domain, in which reference TRBV2 and TRBJ2-1 provide the parts outside the CDR3, is EPEVTQTPSHQVTQMGQEVILRCVPISNHLYFYWYRQILGQKVEFLVSFYNNEISEKSEIFDDQFSVERPDGSNFTLKIRSTKLEDSAMYFCASCNIGTVGNEQFFGPGTRLTVL.

Only a few counts were recorded for this clonotype. The chain carries TRBV6-2 or TRBV6-3 and TRBJ1-1, with 7 bases lining up with TRBD1. The trim removed 7 bases at V and 1 base at J, leaving 12 bases unmatched. The CDR3 spans 16 residues. Germline CDR1 and CDR2: MNHEY and SVGEGT. The CDR3 region has the DNA TGTGCCAGCATCCCCAGGACAGGCTTCACGAACACTGAAGCTTTCTTT. Amino acid sequence: CASIPRTGFTNTEAFF.

This clonotype was counted a few times. This rearrangement joins TRBV6-1 to TRBJ2-1; D not certain. The CDR3 loop spans 14 amino acids. The V end was cut by 6 bases, the J end by 4 bases, with 13 bases between. CDR1 and CDR2 (germline): MNHNS, SASEGT. Written as DNA, the CDR3 is TGTGCCAGCAGAAGAGCGACCAATTACAATGAGCAGTTCTTC. It codes for CASRRATNYNEQFF.

V gene TRBV10-3 combines with J gene TRBJ2-1; 13 positions match TRBD2. Germline V CDR1 and CDR2: ENHRY, SYGVKD. The J segment lost 8 bases and the V segment lost 11 bases, leaving 12 bases of the junction unmatched. The CDR3 has 15 amino acids. The CDR3 region is CASNPGLAGSYEQFF. CDR3 DNA sequence: TGTGCCTCTAATCCGGGACTAGCGGGATCTTATGAGCAGTTCTTC.

This clonotype has a handful of counts. J is TRBJ2-5 and V is TRBV27; 9 bases are a match to TRBD2. The germline CDR1 and CDR2 sequences are MNHEY and SMNVEV (reference sequence). The CDR3 is 15 amino acids. Trimming took 7 bases from V and 5 from J; bases not matched to a gene: 11. CDR3 nucleotide sequence: TGTGCCAGCAAAGGGGGCGGGAGGGCGAGGGAGACCCAGTACTTC. Its translation: CASKGGGRARETQYF.

This clonotype turned up a few times. V usage is TRBV2 and J usage is TRBJ2-7; D gene ambiguous. This CDR3 region has 13 residues. Germline CDR1 reads SNHLY; CDR2 reads FYNNEI. With 10 bases removed from V and 5 bases from J, the gap between germline ends came to 18 bases. CDR3 protein: CATNRPLEDEQYF. CDR3 DNA sequence: TGTGCCACCAACCGGCCCCTGGAAGACGAGCAGTACTTC.

CDR3 in amino acids: CASSFDRLRGRYEQYF. Here the CDR3 DNA reads TGTGCCAGCAGTTTCGATCGACTACGCGGGAGGTACGAGCAGTACTTC. The chain carries TRBV28 and TRBJ2-7, with 8 bases lining up with TRBD2. Germline trimming cut 3 bases from V and 4 bases from J; bases unmatched to any gene: 11. The germline gives CDR1 MDHEN, CDR2 SYDVKM. CDR3 length: 16 residues.

This clonotype has more than one count but fewer than ten. The CDR3 coding sequence is TGTGCCACCAGTGATTTCTCGGGAGCAGTAGATACGCAGTATTTT. Its protein is CATSDFSGAVDTQYF. The chain carries TRBV24-1 and TRBJ2-3; weak D call: TRBD2 (6 bases). Germline CDR1 reads KGHDR; CDR2 reads SFDVKD. The CDR3 has 15 residues. Between the trimmed V and J ends, which lost 1 base and 5 bases, there was a span of 12 bases.

This clonotype was seen only a few times. The chain uses TRBV20-1 and TRBJ2-3; D gene unclear. Between the trimmed V and J ends, which lost 0 bases and 2 bases, there was a span of 6 bases. The V gene's germline CDR1 is DFQATT and CDR2 SNEGSKA (reference sequence). This CDR3 is 13 amino acids long. The CDR3 DNA reads TGCAGTGCTAGAGATCCCCCCACAGATACGCAGTATTTT. It yields the protein CSARDPPTDTQYF.

This chain links TRBV12-3 or TRBV12-4 with TRBJ2-3; 7 bases are a match to TRBD1. The CDR3 sequence is 16 residues long. With V trimmed by 3 bases and J by 3 bases, 9 bases remained unmatched. Written as DNA, the CDR3 is TGTGCCAGCAGTTTTCAGACAGGGTCAATAACAGATACGCAGTATTTT. Translating gives CASSFQTGSITDTQYF.